A selection of T cell receptor beta chains follows, all from one sample in a study of blood T cell repertoires in COVID-19. Repertoires were generated with immunoSEQ multiplex PCR, while TCRdb's copy carries only in-frame clones and drops some. Here the sample spans around 430,000 clones, roughly 89% being singletons. Sequenced material: PBMCs or T cells enriched from blood (not recorded which). The receptor source for this set is a woman aged 50 to 60 who had recovered from COVID-19. Each CDR3 is given with its conserved first and last residue. D genes are given only for firm matches. Not all rows give a size; the values are once, few, many and, for expanded clones, a class.

clone size: once
J gene: TRBJ1-5
V gene: TRBV28
D gene: -
CDR3 protein: CASSLPYRNQPQHF
CDR3 DNA: TGTGCCAGCAGTTTACCCTACAGGAATCAGCCCCAGCATTTT

clone size: -
J gene: TRBJ2-7
V gene: TRBV7-9
D gene: -
CDR3 protein: CASSSTRTDPYEQYF
CDR3 DNA: TGTGCCAGCAGCTCGACCCGGACAGACCCCTACGAGCAGTACTTC

clone size: -
J gene: TRBJ1-6
V gene: TRBV28
D gene: TRBD1
CDR3 protein: CASSPGDRADSPLHF
CDR3 DNA: TGTGCCAGCAGTCCGGGGGACAGGGCGGATTCACCCCTCCACTTT

clone size: -
J gene: TRBJ1-1
V gene: TRBV3-1/TRBV3-2
D gene: -
CDR3 protein: CASSQGYLRTGNTEAFF
CDR3 DNA: TGTGCCAGCAGCCAAGGTTATCTGAGGACTGGGAACACTGAAGCTTTCTTT

clone size: -
J gene: TRBJ1-5
V gene: TRBV10-3
D gene: TRBD1
CDR3 protein: CAISSQGKEQPQHF
CDR3 DNA: TGTGCCATCAGTTCACAGGGGAAAGAGCAGCCCCAGCATTTT

clone size: many
J gene: TRBJ2-5
V gene: TRBV13
D gene: TRBD2
CDR3 protein: CASSLVGLAGLQETQYF
CDR3 DNA: TGTGCCAGCAGCTTAGTTGGCCTAGCGGGGCTCCAAGAGACCCAGTACTTC

clone size: once
J gene: TRBJ2-7
V gene: TRBV12-3/TRBV12-4
D gene: TRBD2
CDR3 protein: CASSPSSGSEQYF
CDR3 DNA: TGTGCCAGCAGTCCTTCGAGCGGGAGCGAGCAGTACTTC

clone size: -
J gene: TRBJ2-5
V gene: TRBV5-1
D gene: TRBD2
CDR3 protein: CATKTSGGLQETQYF
CDR3 DNA: TGCGCCACAAAGACTAGCGGGGGACTACAAGAGACCCAGTACTTC

clone size: -
J gene: TRBJ1-1
V gene: TRBV18
D gene: -
CDR3 protein: CASSPFGEGTEAFF
CDR3 DNA: TGTGCCAGCTCACCCTTTGGGGAGGGCACTGAAGCTTTCTTT

clone size: -
J gene: TRBJ1-1
V gene: TRBV6-2/TRBV6-3
D gene: -
CDR3 protein: CASSYSMSEGPPEAFF
CDR3 DNA: TGTGCCAGCAGTTACTCGATGTCCGAGGGCCCCCCTGAAGCTTTCTTT

clone size: once
J gene: TRBJ2-1
V gene: TRBV4-1
D gene: TRBD1
CDR3 protein: CASSSGTGYNEQFF
CDR3 DNA: TGCGCCAGCAGCTCCGGGACAGGGTACAATGAGCAGTTCTTC

clone size: -
J gene: TRBJ2-1
V gene: TRBV6-5
D gene: TRBD2
CDR3 protein: CASSPGLGAYEQFF
CDR3 DNA: TGTGCCAGCAGTCCGGGACTAGGAGCCTATGAGCAGTTCTTC

clone size: -
J gene: TRBJ1-1
V gene: TRBV4-3
D gene: TRBD1
CDR3 protein: CASSQDGTGGFTEAFF
CDR3 DNA: TGCGCCAGCAGCCAAGACGGGACAGGGGGCTTCACTGAAGCTTTCTTT

clone size: -
J gene: TRBJ2-1
V gene: TRBV5-1
D gene: TRBD1
CDR3 protein: CASNHRQGGEQFF
CDR3 DNA: TGCGCCAGCAACCATCGACAGGGCGGTGAGCAGTTCTTC

clone size: -
J gene: TRBJ1-1
V gene: TRBV11-2
D gene: -
CDR3 protein: CASSPSWARGRVEAFF
CDR3 DNA: TGTGCCAGCAGCCCCTCATGGGCCAGGGGCCGAGTAGAAGCTTTCTTT

clone size: -
J gene: TRBJ1-2
V gene: TRBV6-5
D gene: -
CDR3 protein: CASKEGWANYGYTF
CDR3 DNA: TGTGCCAGCAAGGAGGGGTGGGCTAACTATGGCTACACCTTC

clone size: few
J gene: TRBJ1-1
V gene: TRBV7-9
D gene: -
CDR3 protein: CASTLTVNTEAFF
CDR3 DNA: TGTGCCAGCACCTTGACAGTTAACACTGAAGCTTTCTTT

clone size: once
J gene: TRBJ1-6
V gene: TRBV30
D gene: TRBD1
CDR3 protein: CAWRRGGQLNSPLHF
CDR3 DNA: TGTGCCTGGAGGCGTGGGGGACAGCTTAATTCACCCCTCCACTTT

clone size: -
J gene: TRBJ2-2
V gene: TRBV7-9
D gene: -
CDR3 protein: CASSLAWGPSSGELFF
CDR3 DNA: TGTGCCAGCAGCTTAGCTTGGGGGCCCAGCTCCGGGGAGCTGTTTTTT

clone size: -
J gene: TRBJ2-7
V gene: TRBV5-1
D gene: TRBD1
CDR3 protein: CASSLNRGPPYEEQYF
CDR3 DNA: TGCGCCAGCAGCTTGAACAGGGGGCCTCCCTATGAGGAGCAGTACTTC

clone size: -
J gene: TRBJ2-7
V gene: TRBV28
D gene: -
CDR3 protein: CASSAPSRGEQYF
CDR3 DNA: TGTGCCAGCAGTGCGCCTTCTAGGGGCGAGCAGTACTTC

clone size: -
J gene: TRBJ1-4
V gene: TRBV7-6
D gene: TRBD1
CDR3 protein: CASSLSIITGAGFEKLFF
CDR3 DNA: TGTGCCAGCAGCCTCTCCATTATAACAGGGGCGGGGTTTGAAAAACTGTTTTTT

clone size: -
J gene: TRBJ1-1
V gene: TRBV19
D gene: TRBD1
CDR3 protein: CASSISGGASTEAFF
CDR3 DNA: TGTGCCAGTAGTATATCAGGGGGCGCGTCCACTGAAGCTTTCTTT

clone size: -
J gene: TRBJ2-2
V gene: TRBV7-9
D gene: TRBD1
CDR3 protein: CASSKAGTGITGELFF
CDR3 DNA: TGTGCCAGCAGCAAAGCCGGGACAGGGATCACCGGGGAGCTGTTTTTT

clone size: -
J gene: TRBJ1-3
V gene: TRBV4-3
D gene: -
CDR3 protein: CASSQEGQGGNTIYF
CDR3 DNA: TGCGCCAGCAGCCAAGAGGGTCAGGGAGGAAACACCATATATTTT

clone size: -
J gene: TRBJ2-3
V gene: TRBV5-4
D gene: TRBD2
CDR3 protein: CASSAGLALIDTQYF
CDR3 DNA: TGTGCCAGCAGCGCGGGACTAGCGTTAATAGATACGCAGTATTTT

clone size: -
J gene: TRBJ2-7
V gene: TRBV4-1
D gene: TRBD2
CDR3 protein: CASSQALPGTSGYEQYF
CDR3 DNA: TGCGCCAGCAGCCAAGCCCTACCCGGGACTAGCGGCTACGAGCAGTACTTC

clone size: -
J gene: TRBJ1-2
V gene: TRBV27
D gene: TRBD1
CDR3 protein: CASSFSGTGLLYGYTF
CDR3 DNA: TGTGCCAGCAGTTTTTCCGGGACAGGGCTCCTCTATGGCTACACCTTC

clone size: -
J gene: TRBJ2-3
V gene: TRBV5-1
D gene: TRBD1
CDR3 protein: CASSLAGTGSDTQYF
CDR3 DNA: TGCGCCAGCAGCTTAGCCGGGACAGGGTCAGATACGCAGTATTTT

clone size: -
J gene: TRBJ1-3
V gene: TRBV6-5
D gene: -
CDR3 protein: CASSSSSGFSGNTIYF
CDR3 DNA: TGTGCCAGCAGTTCCTCGAGCGGCTTCTCTGGAAACACCATATATTTT

clone size: -
J gene: TRBJ1-2
V gene: TRBV7-9
D gene: TRBD1
CDR3 protein: CASSTEEGTGLRGYTF
CDR3 DNA: TGTGCCAGCAGCACCGAGGAGGGGACAGGGCTCCGTGGCTACACCTTC

clone size: -
J gene: TRBJ1-5
V gene: TRBV7-8
D gene: -
CDR3 protein: CASSWRDRNNQPQHF
CDR3 DNA: TGTGCCAGCAGTTGGAGAGACAGGAACAATCAGCCCCAGCATTTT

clone size: -
J gene: TRBJ2-7
V gene: TRBV28
D gene: TRBD2
CDR3 protein: CASSLGTSGGPVLYYEQYF
CDR3 DNA: TGTGCCAGCAGTTTAGGGACTAGCGGGGGGCCGGTACTGTACTACGAGCAGTACTTC

clone size: -
J gene: TRBJ1-1
V gene: TRBV28
D gene: TRBD1
CDR3 protein: CASTSGQGRGGTEAFF
CDR3 DNA: TGTGCCAGCACCTCGGGACAGGGGCGAGGCGGCACTGAAGCTTTCTTT

clone size: few
J gene: TRBJ1-6
V gene: TRBV4-1
D gene: TRBD1
CDR3 protein: CASSPPDRANSPLHF
CDR3 DNA: TGCGCCAGCAGCCCCCCAGACAGGGCGAATTCACCCCTCCACTTT

clone size: once
J gene: TRBJ1-4
V gene: TRBV29-1
D gene: TRBD1
CDR3 protein: CSVEPGQGATNEKLFF
CDR3 DNA: TGCAGCGTCGAACCGGGACAGGGGGCAACTAATGAAAAACTGTTTTTT

clone size: -
J gene: TRBJ1-1
V gene: TRBV28
D gene: TRBD1
CDR3 protein: CASRISTGEAFF
CDR3 DNA: TGTGCCAGCAGAATCTCGACAGGGGAAGCTTTCTTT

clone size: -
J gene: TRBJ2-3
V gene: TRBV18
D gene: TRBD2
CDR3 protein: CASSPGYSGASTDTQYF
CDR3 DNA: TGTGCCAGCTCACCGGGGTACAGCGGGGCTAGCACAGATACGCAGTATTTT

clone size: -
J gene: TRBJ1-3
V gene: TRBV7-6
D gene: -
CDR3 protein: CASSLEFTGSGNTIYF
CDR3 DNA: TGTGCCAGCAGCTTAGAATTTACTGGGAGCGGAAACACCATATATTTT

clone size: -
J gene: TRBJ2-5
V gene: TRBV18
D gene: -
CDR3 protein: CASSQSEGTETQYF
CDR3 DNA: TGTGCCAGCTCACAGTCGGAGGGGACTGAGACCCAGTACTTC

clone size: -
J gene: TRBJ2-7
V gene: TRBV27
D gene: TRBD1
CDR3 protein: CASSITRDRVWEQYF
CDR3 DNA: TGTGCCAGCAGTATAACCCGGGACAGGGTATGGGAGCAGTACTTC

clone size: -
J gene: TRBJ2-7
V gene: TRBV5-4
D gene: TRBD2
CDR3 protein: CASSPVGEGLGEQYF
CDR3 DNA: TGTGCCAGCAGCCCTGTAGGGGAGGGGTTAGGCGAGCAGTACTTC

clone size: few
J gene: TRBJ2-7
V gene: TRBV7-9
D gene: TRBD1
CDR3 protein: CASSFGTGFGAEQYF
CDR3 DNA: TGTGCCAGCAGCTTCGGGACAGGGTTTGGCGCCGAGCAGTACTTC

clone size: few
J gene: TRBJ1-2
V gene: TRBV7-9
D gene: -
CDR3 protein: CASSLSAGSPGYTF
CDR3 DNA: TGTGCCAGCAGCTTAAGTGCCGGGAGTCCTGGCTACACCTTC

clone size: -
J gene: TRBJ1-2
V gene: TRBV5-1
D gene: TRBD1
CDR3 protein: CASSWGQGDGYTF
CDR3 DNA: TGCGCCAGCAGCTGGGGACAGGGGGATGGCTACACCTTC

clone size: -
J gene: TRBJ2-1
V gene: TRBV27
D gene: -
CDR3 protein: CASSILGGAYEQFF
CDR3 DNA: TGTGCCAGCAGTATCCTTGGGGGGGCGTATGAGCAGTTCTTC

clone size: -
J gene: TRBJ1-2
V gene: TRBV7-2
D gene: -
CDR3 protein: CASSPTTGDAYGYTF
CDR3 DNA: TGTGCCAGCAGCCCAACCACGGGGGACGCATATGGCTACACCTTC

clone size: -
J gene: TRBJ1-5
V gene: TRBV6-1
D gene: TRBD1
CDR3 protein: CASSEFSGQGFHQPQHF
CDR3 DNA: TGTGCCAGCAGTGAATTTTCGGGACAGGGTTTTCATCAGCCCCAGCATTTT

clone size: -
J gene: TRBJ2-7
V gene: TRBV7-9
D gene: -
CDR3 protein: CASSLGTVTRDEQYF
CDR3 DNA: TGTGCCAGCAGCTTAGGTACAGTAACTAGGGACGAGCAGTACTTC

clone size: -
J gene: TRBJ1-2
V gene: TRBV28
D gene: TRBD1
CDR3 protein: CASSLGGQGVGYTF
CDR3 DNA: TGTGCCAGCAGTTTGGGGGGACAGGGTGTAGGCTACACCTTC

clone size: -
J gene: TRBJ1-5
V gene: TRBV5-8
D gene: -
CDR3 protein: CASSLEGGGNQPQHF
CDR3 DNA: TGTGCCAGCAGCTTGGAGGGAGGCGGCAATCAGCCCCAGCATTTT

clone size: -
J gene: TRBJ1-5
V gene: TRBV5-6
D gene: -
CDR3 protein: CASSLALSQPQHF
CDR3 DNA: TGTGCCAGCAGCTTGGCCCTGTCGCAGCCCCAGCATTTT

clone size: -
J gene: TRBJ2-5
V gene: TRBV7-8
D gene: -
CDR3 protein: CASSYLEEEETQYF
CDR3 DNA: TGTGCCAGCAGCTATTTGGAGGAGGAGGAGACCCAGTACTTC

clone size: -
J gene: TRBJ1-2
V gene: TRBV29-1
D gene: -
CDR3 protein: CSVEWASTTNYGYTF
CDR3 DNA: TGCAGCGTTGAATGGGCCAGCACAACTAACTATGGCTACACCTTC